This is a list of T cell receptor beta chains from one sample in a study of blood T cell repertoires in COVID-19. Clones were sequenced by immunoSEQ multiplex PCR, and TCRdb holds only the in-frame ones, with some missing. The table shows more than 300,000 clones, with more than 85% occurring only once. The sample taken for sequencing was PBMCs or T cells enriched from blood (not recorded which). The receptors were gathered from a middle-aged woman who had been exposed to COVID-19. CDR3s include the opening cysteine and the closing phenylalanine or tryptophan. A D gene is named only where the DNA matches it firmly. Rows give clone size only sometimes, using once, few, many, or a class for an expanded clone.

j_call | clone_size | d_call | v_call | cdr3_nt | cdr3_aa
TRBJ1-2 | . | . | TRBV2 | TGTGCCAGCAGTGAATCTCCGCCCTATGATGGCTACACCTTC | CASSESPPYDGYTF
TRBJ1-4 | . | TRBD1 | TRBV2 | TGTGCCAGCATCCAGGGGGTAGGGGAAAAACTGTTTTTT | CASIQGVGEKLFF
TRBJ2-5 | . | TRBD2 | TRBV5-1 | TGCGCCAGCAGCCCTAGCGGGGCAGGTAGTGAGACCCAGTACTTC | CASSPSGAGSETQYF
TRBJ1-1 | once | . | TRBV7-2 | TGTGCCAGCAGCCCCTTCGGGAGGGACACTGAAGCTTTCTTT | CASSPFGRDTEAFF
TRBJ2-7 | . | TRBD2 | TRBV9 | TGTGCCAGCAGCGTACGATCCGTGAACGCGACTAGCGGGAAATACGAGCAGTACTTC | CASSVRSVNATSGKYEQYF
TRBJ1-5 | . | . | TRBV30 | TGTGCCTGGAGTGTTCCGGGTAATCAGCCCCAGCATTTT | CAWSVPGNQPQHF
TRBJ1-2 | . | TRBD1 | TRBV5-5 | TGTGCCAGCAGCAATGACAGGGATAACGCTGGCTACACCTTC | CASSNDRDNAGYTF
TRBJ1-2 | . | . | TRBV4-3 | TGCGCCAGCAGCCAACAAGTCCGAGTGGTCGGTGGGGCAGGCCTTTCCTTC | CASSQQVRVVGGAGLSF
TRBJ1-1 | . | . | TRBV5-8 | TGTGCCAGCAGCCCACGGGGAACTGAAGCTTTCTTT | CASSPRGTEAFF
TRBJ1-1 | once | TRBD1 | TRBV5-1 | TGCGCCAGCAGCTCTAGGCCAGGGGGAACTGAAGCTTTCTTT | CASSSRPGGTEAFF
TRBJ2-5 | . | . | TRBV2 | TGTGCCAGCAGGTTCGACAGAAGCTTCCAAGAGACCCAGTACTTC | CASRFDRSFQETQYF
TRBJ2-3 | . | TRBD2 | TRBV19 | TGTGCCAGTAGTACCTTAGCGGGAAGATTGTCTAGCACAGATACGCAGTATTTT | CASSTLAGRLSSTDTQYF
TRBJ1-1 | few | . | TRBV25-1 | TGTGCCAGCAGTGAATTCGACACTGAAGCTTTCTTT | CASSEFDTEAFF
TRBJ1-2 | . | TRBD1 | TRBV27 | TGTGCCAGCAGTCTGAGGACAGGCCTCCCTCATGGCTACACCTTC | CASSLRTGLPHGYTF
TRBJ1-2 | . | . | TRBV6-5 | TGTGCCAGCAGTCAGGTCCTATACTATGGCTACACCTTC | CASSQVLYYGYTF
TRBJ1-1 | . | . | TRBV7-9 | TGTGCCAGCATTGACTCTGGTGAAGCTTTCTTT | CASIDSGEAFF
TRBJ2-3 | . | . | TRBV4-2 | TGTGCCAGCAGCCAAAGGGGGACCGACACAGATACGCAGTATTTT | CASSQRGTDTDTQYF
TRBJ2-5 | . | . | TRBV21-1 | TGTGCCATGCTGGGGGGAGAACCTCAAGAGACCCAGTACTTC | CAMLGGEPQETQYF
TRBJ1-3 | . | . | TRBV5-4 | TGTGCCAGCAGCTTGCCGGGGAGGGACGGAAACACCATATATTTT | CASSLPGRDGNTIYF
TRBJ2-7 | . | TRBD1 | TRBV15 | TGTGCCACCAGCAAATCCGGGACAGCAGGTTACGAGCAGTACTTC | CATSKSGTAGYEQYF
TRBJ2-5 | once | . | TRBV2 | TGTGCCAGCAAGGGGGGGGCCGGTGGGACCCAGTACTTC | CASKGGAGGTQYF
TRBJ1-4 | . | TRBD1 | TRBV18 | TGTGCCAGCTCCCACAGGGGTACAACTAATGAAAAACTGTTTTTT | CASSHRGTTNEKLFF
TRBJ2-5 | . | TRBD2 | TRBV7-3 | TGTGCCAGCAGCTATACTAGCGGGGGGGCCCCACGGGGAGAGACCCAGTACTTC | CASSYTSGGAPRGETQYF
TRBJ1-2 | . | TRBD1 | TRBV6-5 | TGTGCCAGCAGTTACTCCTGGAGGGACAGGATATATGGCTACACCTTC | CASSYSWRDRIYGYTF
TRBJ1-1 | . | . | TRBV13 | TGTGCCAGCAGACGTCCAATAGGACAGCTGAACACTGAAGCTTTCTTT | CASRRPIGQLNTEAFF
TRBJ2-7 | few | . | TRBV4-3 | TGCGCCAGCAGCCAAGAAATCAAGGCCGCGGCCTACGAGCAGTACTTC | CASSQEIKAAAYEQYF
TRBJ2-2 | . | . | TRBV10-1 | TGCGCCAGCAGTGACAGGAAGGCCGGGGAGCTGTTTTTT | CASSDRKAGELFF
TRBJ1-6 | once | TRBD1 | TRBV18 | TGTGCCAGCTCACGACAGGGAAGTGGCTATAATTCACCCCTCCACTTT | CASSRQGSGYNSPLHF
TRBJ2-1 | . | TRBD1 | TRBV18 | TGTGCCAGCTCACCTCTTCGAGGGACAGGGGCTCTTGGAGAGCAGTTCTTC | CASSPLRGTGALGEQFF
TRBJ1-5 | . | TRBD1 | TRBV19 | TGTGCCAGTAGCCAAGACAGGGGGCTGTATCAGCCCCAGCATTTT | CASSQDRGLYQPQHF
TRBJ1-2 | . | TRBD1 | TRBV12-3/TRBV12-4 | TGTGCCAGCAGTCCCGGGACAGAGGGAGGCTACACCTTC | CASSPGTEGGYTF
TRBJ2-1 | . | . | TRBV7-8 | TGTGCCAGCAGCCCCGGCGGTGAGCAGTTCTTC | CASSPGGEQFF
TRBJ2-7 | once | . | TRBV28 | TGTGCCAGCAACCCCGCGGACAGTTACTACGAGCAGTACTTC | CASNPADSYYEQYF
TRBJ1-3 | . | . | TRBV27 | TGTGCCAGCAGCAACAATCCGGGAGGGGGAAACACCATATATTTT | CASSNNPGGGNTIYF
TRBJ1-2 | . | TRBD1 | TRBV30 | TGTGCCTGGACAACAGGGGCTGGCTACACCTTC | CAWTTGAGYTF
TRBJ2-3 | . | . | TRBV7-2 | TGTGCCAGCAGCTGGGTAGCGGCCACAGATACGCAGTATTTT | CASSWVAATDTQYF
TRBJ2-3 | . | . | TRBV5-1 | TGCGCCAGCAGCTTGGCAGGGCTTTACACAGATACGCAGTATTTT | CASSLAGLYTDTQYF
TRBJ2-7 | . | TRBD1 | TRBV3-1/TRBV3-2 | TGTGCCAGCAGCCACCTAGGGACAGCCTACGAGCAGTACTTC | CASSHLGTAYEQYF
TRBJ1-4 | . | . | TRBV4-3 | TGCGCCAGCAGCCAAGATGGTCCGGGCAGGGCGGCAACTAATGAAAAACTGTTTTTT | CASSQDGPGRAATNEKLFF
TRBJ1-6 | . | . | TRBV6-4 | TGTGCCAGCAGTGTGGACAGTAATTCACCCCTCCACTTT | CASSVDSNSPLHF
TRBJ1-2 | . | . | TRBV19 | TGTGCCAGTAGTAGAGTGGTTAACAGTCAGTTTTCCGGCTACACCTTC | CASSRVVNSQFSGYTF
TRBJ1-1 | once | . | TRBV18 | TGTGCCAGCTCACCCACAGGGAACACTGAAGCTTTCTTT | CASSPTGNTEAFF
TRBJ1-1 | . | . | TRBV13 | TGTGCCAGCAGCCTCCCCAAGAAGGCGGAGGACACTGAAGCTTTCTTT | CASSLPKKAEDTEAFF
TRBJ1-3 | . | . | TRBV7-6 | TGTGCCAGCAGCTTAGTAGGGACAAACAAACCCTCTGGAAACACCATATATTTT | CASSLVGTNKPSGNTIYF
TRBJ1-1 | . | . | TRBV9 | TGTGCCAGCAGCGTAGCGCCGGGGGGTGCGGTAAACACTGAAGCTTTCTTT | CASSVAPGGAVNTEAFF
TRBJ2-1 | . | . | TRBV7-2 | TGTGCCAGCAGCTTATCTTCGGACGGACGAGGGAACAATGAGCAGTTCTTC | CASSLSSDGRGNNEQFF
TRBJ1-1 | . | . | TRBV24-1 | TGTGCCACCAGTCTGGGAGGGGCGAACACTGAAGCTTTCTTT | CATSLGGANTEAFF
TRBJ1-2 | . | . | TRBV28 | TGTGCCAGCAGGGAGAACTATGGCTACACCTTC | CASRENYGYTF
TRBJ1-1 | . | . | TRBV29-1 | TGCAGCGTTGATAGAGGACAACTAAGTTCAGAAGCTTTCTTT | CSVDRGQLSSEAFF
TRBJ1-5 | . | . | TRBV19 | TGTGCCAGTAGTGTTGACAGCCCGAATCAGCCCCAGCATTTT | CASSVDSPNQPQHF
TRBJ1-1 | . | . | TRBV13 | TGTGCCAGCAGCTTAGCAGGGAGGGTCGCTGAAGCTTTCTTT | CASSLAGRVAEAFF
TRBJ2-7 | few | TRBD2 | TRBV6-5 | TGTGCCAGCAACCCACTCTACCCGGGGGGCGAGCAGTACTTC | CASNPLYPGGEQYF
TRBJ1-1 | . | . | TRBV10-1 | TGCGCCAGCAGTGAGATAAGTACGGGTGAAGCTTTCTTT | CASSEISTGEAFF
TRBJ1-2 | . | . | TRBV5-6 | TGTGCCAGCAGCTTGCGCAGTCCTTATGGCTACACCTTC | CASSLRSPYGYTF
TRBJ2-1 | . | TRBD2 | TRBV2 | TGTGCCAGCAGGTCGTCTAGCGGGGCCTACAATGAGCAGTTCTTC | CASRSSSGAYNEQFF
TRBJ2-5 | . | TRBD2 | TRBV12-3/TRBV12-4 | TGTGCCAGCAGTTTAGACGGGACTAGGGCGTACTTC | CASSLDGTRAYF
TRBJ2-1 | . | . | TRBV27 | TGTGCCAGCAGTTTAGTCGCGGTTGACAATGAGCAGTTCTTC | CASSLVAVDNEQFF
TRBJ2-2 | . | TRBD1 | TRBV18 | TGTGCCAGCTCACCACGGGCAGGGGGCGGCGGATCCACCGGGGAGCTGTTTTTT | CASSPRAGGGGSTGELFF
TRBJ1-1 | . | . | TRBV19 | TGTGCCAGTAGTATGTGGGGCTTAGAAGCTTTCTTT | CASSMWGLEAFF